In its sample, the clone carrying this T cell receptor (beta chain) was seen once. Generated by immunoSEQ multiplex PCR, the TCRdb table keeps only in-frame clones and is missing some. The sample consists of about 100,000 clones, around 94% of them appearing once. CDR1 is MNHNS and CDR2 is SASEGT in the germline V gene. This CDR3 is 16 amino acids long. V was clipped by 2 bases and J by 5 bases, with 18 bases between them. These data are taken from a study of T cell changes during pregnancy in multiple sclerosis. The receptor's source is a female donor with multiple sclerosis, enrolled in a pregnancy study. This specimen consisted of peripheral blood, obtained in the second trimester of pregnancy. The V call is TRBV6-1, the J call TRBJ2-5, with a weak D call TRBD1 (5 bases). The CDR3 sequence is CASSERALGLGETQYF. The CDR3 DNA reads TGTGCCAGCAGTGAAAGGGCCCTGGGGCTCGGGGAGACCCAGTACTTC.